The T cell receptor (beta chain) described here comes from a study of identical twins. Each CDR3 protein gets one entry after TCRdb re-called the 5' RACE reads with MiXCR. The sample records about 190,000 distinct CDR3 sequences, approximately 15% being singletons. This CDR3 spans 18 amino acids. From germline, CDR1 is KGHDR and CDR2 SFDVKD. V gave up 0 bases and J gave up 1 base, with 17 bases separating them. This sample was shared with a second study, whose subject was T cells expressing NK-cell markers. According to that study: The CD3+CD56-NKG2C+ fraction was also led by these clonotypes in a few donors.

Input material: CD8+ T cells sorted from blood. This clonotype was obtained from a woman aged 18-29 years in good health. The chain carries TRBV24-1 and TRBJ1-2; weak D call: TRBD1 (5 bases). For the CDR3, the DNA is TGTGCCACCAGTGATTTGGGGTCGGGGCGGGAGGGTAACTATGGCTACACCTTC. Translation: CATSDLGSGREGNYGYTF.